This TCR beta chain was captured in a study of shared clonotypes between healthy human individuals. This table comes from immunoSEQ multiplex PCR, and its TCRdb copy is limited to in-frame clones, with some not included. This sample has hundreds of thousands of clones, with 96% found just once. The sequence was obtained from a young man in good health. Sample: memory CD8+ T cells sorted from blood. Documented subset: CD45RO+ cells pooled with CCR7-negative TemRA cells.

CDR3 residues: CASSLGLAGHQETQYF. DNA for the CDR3: TGTGCCAGCAGTCTTGGACTAGCGGGACACCAAGAGACCCAGTACTTC. The V call is TRBV28, the J call TRBJ2-5; the match to TRBD2 covers 12 bases. CDR1 and CDR2 (germline): MDHEN, SYDVKM. With V trimmed by 5 bases and J by 0 bases, 4 bases remained unmatched. The CDR3 spans 16 residues.